This T cell receptor beta chain was captured in a study of tumor and adjacent non-tumor tissue in lung cancer. Study as a whole: Histology: around 13 adenocarcinoma, a couple of squamous cell carcinoma, 1 small cell lung cancer. Stage I to III disease affected ten to eleven men and 5 women aged roughly 30 to 76. On average, productive TCRbeta reads reached roughly 4 million per sample.

About this clonotype: What it recognizes is unknown. A read error may account for a junction end that differs from germline.

This sample's RNA came from whole unsorted tissue. A modified ARM-PCR protocol with three rounds of nested PCR amplified TCRbeta. TCRdb processed the multiplex PCR reads anew with MiXCR; each CDR3 protein has one entry. The sample has roughly 120,000 distinct CDR3 sequences; nearly 85% are singletons. Findings of the study overall: Tumor tissue had significantly higher TCR diversity than normal lung.

Looked up from germline, CDR1 is SGHAT and CDR2 is FQNNGV. This CDR3 contains 15 residues. The TCR comes from a man in his 70s with non-small cell lung cancer. Input material: lung tumor tissue. The V gene is TRBV11-2, the J gene TRBJ1-1; D not certain. The CDR3 protein is CVSSLPESWNTEAFF. Here the CDR3 DNA reads TGTGTCAGCAGCTTACCCGAGTCATGGAACACTGAAGCTTTCTTC. The whole variable domain, filled in from reference TRBV11-2 and TRBJ1-1, reads EAGVAQSPRYKIIEKRQSVAFWCNPISGHATLYWYQQILGQGPKLLIQFQNNGVVDDSQLPKDRFSAERLKGVDSTLKIQPAKLEDSAVYLCVSSLPESWNTEAFFGQGTRLTVV.